The next 30 T cell receptor beta chains were all read from a single sample in a study of blood T cell repertoires in COVID-19 (dated by TCRdb to 2020 to 2022). The library came from the immunoSEQ multiplex PCR assay. In its TCRdb copy, this immuneACCESS table keeps in-frame sequences only and misses some clones. Where compared with another copy, unresolved V genes explain less than half of these, and the others have no known cause. The sample yields around 160,000 clones; roughly 90% were counted once. The ten top clones hold 2.5% to 3.5% of the sample. The specimen sequenced was peripheral blood. Receptors were obtained from a man aged 60 to 75 with acute or convalescent COVID-19.

The chain joins TRBV25-1 to TRBJ2-1, with D unresolved. The V and J ends lost 8 bases and 6 bases respectively, with 17 bases between them. Germline CDR1 MGHDK, CDR2 SYGVNS. CDR3 length: 14 amino acids. The CDR3: CASLRPGESNEQFF. In DNA, the CDR3 is TGTGCCAGCCTACGGCCAGGTGAGAGCAATGAGCAGTTCTTC.

This clone has a single count. The gene calls are TRBV24-1 and TRBJ2-1, with D maybe TRBD2 (6 bases). The germline V gene has CDR1 KGHDR and CDR2 SFDVKD. This CDR3 comprises 12 residues. Between the trimmed V and J ends, which lost 4 bases and 6 bases, there was a span of 6 bases. The CDR3 is CATSEGGNEQFF. The CDR3 nucleotides are TGTGCCACCAGTGAGGGGGGCAATGAGCAGTTCTTC.

This clone was counted between two and nine times. The chain has TRBV14 and TRBJ2-7; TRBD1 is a possible D gene (6 bases). CDR1 is SGHDN, CDR2 FVKESK, per germline. This CDR3 has 14 residues. Deletions cut 4 bases from V and 3 bases from J, with 13 bases between. CDR3 residues: CASSPGRGVYEQYF. The CDR3 nucleotides read TGTGCCAGCAGCCCGGGCAGGGGAGTCTACGAGCAGTACTTC.

The rearrangement uses TRBV23-1 and TRBJ2-2, with 9 bases lining up with TRBD2. TRBV23-1 is an ORF, and what it does is uncertain. V lost 0 bases to trimming and J lost 2 bases; unmatched junction nucleotides: 7. The CDR3 extends over 18 amino acids. The CDR3 loop reads CASSQSRSGGPNTGELFF. DNA for the CDR3: TGCGCCAGCAGTCAATCCCGTAGCGGGGGCCCTAACACCGGGGAGCTGTTTTTT.

The CDR3 sequence: CASSPMGQAGTEAFF. CDR3 nucleotide sequence: TGCGCCAGCAGCCCAATGGGACAGGCGGGCACTGAAGCTTTCTTT. The chain links TRBV5-1 to TRBJ1-1; 8 bases map to TRBD1. The CDR3 loop spans 15 amino acids. Per the germline V gene, CDR1 is SGHRS and CDR2 is YFSETQ. With V trimmed by 4 bases and J by 4 bases, 9 bases remained unmatched. The full variable domain, in which reference TRBV5-1 and TRBJ1-1 provide the parts outside the CDR3, is KAGVTQTPRYLIKTRGQQVTLSCSPISGHRSVSWYQQTPGQGLQFLFEYFSETQRNKGNFPGRFSGRQFSNSRSEMNVSTLELGDSALYLCASSPMGQAGTEAFFGQGTRLTVV.

As to this clone: The same CDR3 is also encoded by other DNA sequences in this sample. This sequence joins TRBV12-5 and TRBJ2-7, with TRBD2 matching 8 bases. The CDR3 sequence is 14 residues long. Germline trimming cut 5 bases from V and 5 bases from J; bases unmatched to any gene: 8. The V gene's germline CDR1 is LGHNT and CDR2 FRNRAP. CDR3: CASGPGGGRHEQYF. The CDR3 DNA reads as TGTGCTAGTGGTCCCGGGGGGGGGAGGCACGAGCAGTACTTC.

This clone was seen a single time. The chain recombines TRBV4-2 with TRBJ1-5, with TRBD1 matching 9 bases. V lost 1 base to trimming and J lost 0 bases; unmatched junction nucleotides: 1. The length of the CDR3 is 16 residues. From germline, CDR1 is LGHNA and CDR2 YNFKEQ. The CDR3 protein is CASSQGDRVSNQPQHF. CDR3 DNA: TGTGCCAGCAGCCAAGGGGACAGGGTTAGCAATCAGCCCCAGCATTTT.

A word on this clone: This sample includes further DNA sequences coding for the same CDR3. The chain uses TRBV18 and TRBJ2-7; 8 nucleotides align to TRBD1. The CDR3 sequence is 14 residues long. Germline CDR1 reads KGHSH; CDR2 reads LQKENI. With 3 bases clipped from V and 2 bases from J, the junction kept 3 bases outside the gene matches. CDR3 bases: TGTGCCAGCTCACCCGGACAGGGAGCCTACGAGCAGTACTTC. Amino acid sequence: CASSPGQGAYEQYF.

The chain is built from TRBV7-2 and TRBJ2-5; maybe TRBD1 (7 bases). This CDR3 contains 16 residues. From germline, CDR1 is SGHTA and CDR2 FQGNSA. With 5 bases removed from V and 0 bases from J, the gap between germline ends came to 16 bases. The CDR3 DNA reads TGTGCCAGCAGCCCCAGGCAGGGGGGCTACCAAGAGACCCAGTACTTC. It is translated as CASSPRQGGYQETQYF.

The gene calls are TRBV11-2 and TRBJ1-1, with D maybe TRBD1 (5 bases). This CDR3 spans 14 amino acids. Germline V CDR1 and CDR2: SGHAT, FQNNGV. Trimming pared 1 base from V and 11 bases from J, leaving 17 bases between. The CDR3 spells CASSLGPGLLRAFF. CDR3 DNA sequence: TGTGCCAGCAGCTTAGGTCCGGGACTGTTACGCGCTTTCTTT.

The chain uses TRBV19 and TRBJ1-6; D might be TRBD1 (6 bases). Looked up from germline, CDR1 is LNHDA and CDR2 is SQIVND (reference sequence). Trimming removed 4 bases at V and 7 bases at J, with 14 bases between. This CDR3 is built from 15 residues. The CDR3 loop reads CASSTSGTYNSPLHF. The CDR3 nucleotides read TGTGCCAGTAGTACCTCAGGGACATACAATTCACCCCTCCACTTT.

The rearrangement links TRBV18 to TRBJ1-1, with unresolved D. This CDR3 is built from 14 residues. Trimming removed 3 bases from V and 5 bases from J, with 13 bases in between. Germline V gene sequence: CDR1 KGHSH, CDR2 LQKENI. The CDR3 spells CASSPYDMTTEAFF. The DNA of the CDR3 is TGTGCCAGCTCACCGTACGACATGACGACTGAAGCTTTCTTT.

The CDR3 sequence is CASSMEGRAYEQYF. Written as DNA, the CDR3 is TGTGCCAGTAGTATGGAGGGACGGGCCTACGAGCAGTACTTC. V is TRBV19 and J is TRBJ2-7, with a weak D call TRBD2 (6 bases). The CDR3 has 14 residues. Germline CDR1 is LNHDA and CDR2 is SQIVND (reference sequence). Trimming shortened V by 3 bases and J by 2 bases, and 11 bases separated the two germline ends.

This chain links TRBV7-8 with TRBJ1-6; D is possibly TRBD1 (5 bases). Trimming removed 2 bases at V and 10 bases at J, with 15 bases between. This CDR3 comprises 15 residues. The germline V gene encodes CDR1 SGHVS and CDR2 FQNEAQ. This CDR3 reads CASSLNRGVLSPLHF. The CDR3 region has the DNA TGTGCCAGCAGCTTAAATCGGGGGGTTCTGTCACCCCTCCACTTT.

The rearrangement uses TRBV7-9 and TRBJ2-1, with D perhaps TRBD2 (6 bases). V dropped 3 bases and J dropped 5 bases, with 11 bases sitting between them. The CDR3 spans 14 residues. Germline-derived CDR1 and CDR2 are SEHNR and FQNEAQ (reference sequence). The CDR3 is CASSFGLPNNEQFF. The CDR3 DNA is TGTGCCAGCAGCTTCGGACTACCCAACAATGAGCAGTTCTTC.

This chain joins TRBV25-1 and TRBJ2-3; D gene uncertain. Germline V gives CDR1 MGHDK, CDR2 SYGVNS. Trimming cost V 5 bases and J 6 bases, with 6 bases left between them. CDR3 length: 11 residues. The CDR3: CASSPLDTQYF. The CDR3 DNA is TGTGCCAGCAGTCCACTGGATACGCAGTATTTT.

The chain links TRBV12-5 to TRBJ1-5; TRBD1 is a possible D gene (5 bases). Germline V gene lookup returns CDR1 LGHNT and CDR2 FRNRAP. V was pared by 0 bases and J by 2 bases, with 11 bases between. The CDR3 sequence is 16 residues long. The CDR3: CASGLVGRGGNQPQHF. The CDR3 nucleotides read TGTGCTAGTGGTTTGGTAGGAAGGGGTGGCAATCAGCCCCAGCATTTT.

The chain joins TRBV5-5 to TRBJ1-5; unclear D gene. V was shortened by 0 bases and J by 3 bases, with 7 bases between the two germline ends. Germline V gene sequence: CDR1 SGHKS, CDR2 YYEKEE (reference sequence). This CDR3 region has 14 residues. The CDR3: CASSLARNNQPQHF. Written as DNA, the CDR3 is TGTGCCAGCAGCTTGGCCAGAAACAATCAGCCCCAGCATTTT. Variable domain in full (rest from reference TRBV5-5 and TRBJ1-5): DAGVTQSPTHLIKTRGQQVTLRCSPISGHKSVSWYQQVLGQGPQFIFQYYEKEERGRGNFPDRFSARQFPNYSSELNVNALLLGDSALYLCASSLARNNQPQHFGDGTRLSIL.

The V and J genes are TRBV2 and TRBJ1-4; 10 bases agree with TRBD1. CDR1 is SNHLY, CDR2 FYNNEI, per germline. Unmatched junction bases numbered 4, after V lost 4 bases and J lost 8 bases. This CDR3 has 14 amino acids. The CDR3 coding sequence is TGTGCCAGCAGTGCGGGGACAGGGGTGGAAAAACTGTTTTTT. Residues: CASSAGTGVEKLFF.

This clone has only one observation. The J gene is TRBJ2-2, the V gene TRBV30; possibly TRBD2 for D (6 bases). This CDR3 spans 17 amino acids. Trimming left V 0 bases short and J 6 bases short, with 20 bases between. Germline V gives CDR1 GTSNPN, CDR2 SVGIG (reference sequence). CDR3 DNA sequence: TGTGCCTGGAGTGTAAAAACCGCCGGGACTGAGCCCGGGGAGCTGTTTTTT. This codes for CAWSVKTAGTEPGELFF. Full variable domain (missing parts from reference TRBV30 and TRBJ2-2): SQTIHQWPATLVQPVGSPLSLECTVEGTSNPNLYWYRQAAGRGLQLLFYSVGIGQISSEVPQNLSASRPQDRQFILSSKKLLLSDSGFYLCAWSVKTAGTEPGELFFGEGSRLTVL.

The chain employs TRBV27 and TRBJ1-5; no reliable D call. V was trimmed by 2 bases and J by 0 bases, leaving 11 bases between them. CDR1 and CDR2 from the germline V gene are MNHEY and SMNVEV (reference sequence). CDR3 length: 16 amino acids. CDR3 coding DNA: TGTGCCAGCAGTTTAAAGTCAGGCTATAGCAATCAGCCCCAGCATTTT. This sequence encodes CASSLKSGYSNQPQHF.

The genes are TRBV3-1 (or the pseudogene TRBV3-2) and TRBJ1-5, with unresolved D. The germline V gene encodes CDR1 LGHDT and CDR2 YNNKEL (reference sequence). Trimming cost V 1 base and J 7 bases, with 14 bases left between them. The CDR3 has 15 amino acids. CDR3 sequence (DNA): TGTGCCAGCAGCCAAGGCTGGACCGGGATACAGCCCCAGCATTTT. The encoded protein is CASSQGWTGIQPQHF.

The rearrangement joins TRBV19 to TRBJ1-5; 7 bases are a match to TRBD1. The germline V gene has CDR1 LNHDA and CDR2 SQIVND (reference sequence). V was pared by 5 bases and J by 3 bases, with 10 bases of the junction left unmatched. CDR3 size: 16 residues. The CDR3 coding sequence is TGTGCCAGTAGTCCCCGGACAGGCCCTACCAATCAGCCCCAGCATTTT. This sequence encodes CASSPRTGPTNQPQHF.

This chain connects TRBV11-2 to TRBJ2-3, with 7 bases identical to TRBD1. CDR3 size: 13 residues. Germline V lookup: CDR1 SGHAT, CDR2 FQNNGV. Trimming cost V 5 bases and J 6 bases; bases outside gene matches: 5. CDR3 residues: CASSKTGMDTQYF. Here the CDR3 DNA reads TGTGCCAGCAGCAAGACAGGGATGGATACGCAGTATTTT.

The V call is TRBV10-3, the J call TRBJ1-3; the match to TRBD1 covers 9 bases. The CDR3 runs to 16 residues. Germline CDR1 is ENHRY and CDR2 is SYGVKD. Trimming cost V 2 bases and J 3 bases; bases outside gene matches: 5. The CDR3 nucleotides are TGTGCCATCAGTGAGCCAGGACAGGGGTTTGGAAACACCATATATTTT. This sequence encodes CAISEPGQGFGNTIYF.

The gene calls are TRBV18 and TRBJ2-7; D is possibly TRBD1 (6 bases). The germline V gene has CDR1 KGHSH and CDR2 LQKENI. The CDR3 runs 14 residues. Deletions cut 5 bases from V and 3 bases from J, with 14 bases between. The CDR3 reads CASSFDRKSYEQYF. The CDR3, as DNA: TGTGCCAGCTCATTCGACAGGAAGAGCTACGAGCAGTACTTC.

This chain uses TRBV9 with TRBJ2-3; 9 bases fit TRBD2. From germline, CDR1 is SGDLS and CDR2 YYNGEE. The J segment lost 4 bases and the V segment lost 4 bases, leaving 16 bases of the junction unmatched. The CDR3 sequence is 18 residues long. CDR3 protein: CASSPGVLAGGRADTQYF. DNA of the CDR3: TGTGCCAGCAGCCCCGGGGTGCTTGCGGGGGGGCGGGCAGATACGCAGTATTTT.

The chain joins TRBV2 to TRBJ2-2; TRBD1 aligns across 9 bases. The CDR3 consists of 12 residues. With V trimmed by 5 bases and J by 12 bases, 4 bases remained unmatched. CDR1 is SNHLY, CDR2 FYNNEI, per germline. This chain's CDR3 is CASSNDRGKLFF. The DNA of the CDR3 is TGTGCCAGCAGTAATGACAGGGGGAAGCTGTTTTTT.

This clone appeared a single time. The genes are TRBV25-1 and TRBJ1-1; D gene uncertain. Looked up from germline, CDR1 is MGHDK and CDR2 is SYGVNS. Trimming shortened V by 0 bases and J by 6 bases, and 11 bases separated the two germline ends. This CDR3 is 14 amino acids long. Written as DNA, the CDR3 is TGTGCCAGCAGTGAATATCGGGAGCCGTCTGAAGCTTTCTTT. Protein sequence: CASSEYREPSEAFF.

The gene calls are TRBV2 and TRBJ2-1, with 12 bases lining up with TRBD1. Germline values: CDR1 SNHLY, CDR2 FYNNEI. CDR3 length: 15 amino acids. Losses at the gene ends were 7 bases for V and 6 bases for J; bases not matched to a gene: 7. CDR3 nucleotide sequence: TGTGCCAGCATATTGGGACAGGGGGCTCGCAATGAGCAGTTCTTC. Translation gives CASILGQGARNEQFF. Drawing the rest from reference TRBV2 and TRBJ2-1, the complete variable domain is EPEVTQTPSHQVTQMGQEVILRCVPISNHLYFYWYRQILGQKVEFLVSFYNNEISEKSEIFDDQFSVERPDGSNFTLKIRSTKLEDSAMYFCASILGQGARNEQFFGPGTRLTVL.